These T cell receptor beta chains were read from a single sample in a study of identical twins. TCRdb reprocessed the 5' RACE reads via MiXCR and lists one record per CDR3 protein. The sample holds about 210,000 distinct CDR3 sequences; around 9.6% are singletons and the top ten take 5.1%. Sequencing was done on a sample of memory (CD45RO+) T cells sorted from blood. These TCRs come from a woman younger than 30 in good health. CDR3s include the opening cysteine and the closing phenylalanine or tryptophan. Each record gives: D gene, V gene, clone size, J gene, CDR3 protein, CDR3 DNA. A D gene is named only where the DNA matches it firmly. Size values are once, few and many counts, or a class for expanded clones, and some rows have none.

D gene: NA; V gene: TRBV6-5; clone size: few; J gene: TRBJ2-3; CDR3 protein: CASSSGTHGTDTQYF; CDR3 DNA: TGTGCCAGCAGTTCCGGGACACATGGCACAGATACGCAGTATTTT
D gene: NA; V gene: TRBV20-1; clone size: few; J gene: TRBJ1-5; CDR3 protein: CSATDGNQPQHF; CDR3 DNA: TGCAGTGCCACGGACGGCAATCAGCCCCAGCATTTT
D gene: TRBD2; V gene: TRBV5-1; clone size: few; J gene: TRBJ2-1; CDR3 protein: CASSLSRLAEVDEQFF; CDR3 DNA: TGCGCCAGCAGCTTGTCCCGACTAGCAGAAGTCGATGAGCAGTTCTTC
D gene: NA; V gene: TRBV29-1; clone size: few; J gene: TRBJ2-7; CDR3 protein: CSVEGDFYEQYF; CDR3 DNA: TGCAGCGTTGAAGGGGACTTCTACGAGCAGTACTTC
D gene: NA; V gene: TRBV5-1; clone size: many; J gene: TRBJ2-1; CDR3 protein: CASSPTDRAEGFF; CDR3 DNA: TGCGCCAGCAGCCCGACCGACAGGGCGGAGGGGTTCTTC
D gene: TRBD1; V gene: TRBV5-6; clone size: few; J gene: TRBJ2-4; CDR3 protein: CASSRGTGVIAKNIQYF; CDR3 DNA: TGTGCCAGCAGCCGTGGGACAGGGGTGATAGCCAAAAACATTCAGTACTTC
D gene: TRBD2; V gene: TRBV12-3/TRBV12-4; clone size: many; J gene: TRBJ2-3; CDR3 protein: CASTRVLADTDTQYF; CDR3 DNA: TGTGCCAGCACTAGGGTACTAGCGGATACAGATACGCAGTATTTT
D gene: NA; V gene: TRBV27; clone size: few; J gene: TRBJ2-5; CDR3 protein: CASSLQGGPWETQYF; CDR3 DNA: TGTGCCAGCAGTTTACAAGGGGGGCCTTGGGAGACCCAGTACTTC
D gene: TRBD2; V gene: TRBV12-3/TRBV12-4; clone size: NA; J gene: TRBJ2-1; CDR3 protein: CASRLLAGDYNEQFF; CDR3 DNA: TGTGCCAGCAGATTACTAGCGGGGGATTACAATGAGCAGTTCTTC
D gene: NA; V gene: TRBV4-2; clone size: many; J gene: TRBJ2-7; CDR3 protein: CASSQIADEQYF; CDR3 DNA: TGTGCCAGCAGCCAAATAGCTGACGAGCAGTACTTC
D gene: TRBD2; V gene: TRBV4-3; clone size: NA; J gene: TRBJ2-4; CDR3 protein: CASSQQSGRTDIQYF; CDR3 DNA: TGCGCCAGCAGCCAACAAAGCGGGAGGACAGACATTCAGTACTTC
D gene: NA; V gene: TRBV20-1; clone size: NA; J gene: TRBJ2-1; CDR3 protein: CSASLEAEWGEQFF; CDR3 DNA: TGCAGTGCTAGCCTTGAGGCGGAATGGGGGGAGCAGTTCTTC
D gene: TRBD2; V gene: TRBV24-1; clone size: NA; J gene: TRBJ2-3; CDR3 protein: CATSDGTSGGDTQYF; CDR3 DNA: TGTGCCACCAGTGATGGGACTAGCGGGGGAGATACGCAGTATTTT
D gene: TRBD2; V gene: TRBV12-3/TRBV12-4; clone size: once; J gene: TRBJ2-2; CDR3 protein: CASSPRMSGRGTGELFF; CDR3 DNA: TGTGCCAGCAGCCCGAGGATGAGCGGGAGGGGAACCGGGGAGCTGTTTTTT
D gene: NA; V gene: TRBV12-3/TRBV12-4; clone size: many; J gene: TRBJ1-4; CDR3 protein: CASSYGSNEKLFF; CDR3 DNA: TGTGCCAGCAGTTACGGGAGCAATGAAAAACTGTTTTTT
D gene: NA; V gene: TRBV30; clone size: few; J gene: TRBJ2-7; CDR3 protein: CAWNWGSSYEQYF; CDR3 DNA: TGTGCCTGGAATTGGGGGAGCTCCTACGAGCAGTACTTC
D gene: NA; V gene: TRBV7-2; clone size: many; J gene: TRBJ2-7; CDR3 protein: CASSPRHLSYEQYF; CDR3 DNA: TGTGCCAGCTCACCAAGACACCTCTCCTACGAGCAGTACTTC
D gene: NA; V gene: TRBV4-3; clone size: many; J gene: TRBJ1-2; CDR3 protein: CASSPDRSRKGYTF; CDR3 DNA: TGCGCCAGCAGCCCCGACAGGTCACGTAAGGGCTACACCTTC
D gene: NA; V gene: TRBV10-3; clone size: NA; J gene: TRBJ2-7; CDR3 protein: CASKKTDLYEQYF; CDR3 DNA: TGTGCCTCCAAAAAGACGGACCTCTACGAGCAGTACTTC
D gene: TRBD2; V gene: TRBV2; clone size: many; J gene: TRBJ2-3; CDR3 protein: CASSGGLAGGSSTDTQYF; CDR3 DNA: TGTGCCAGCAGTGGGGGACTAGCGGGAGGGTCTAGCACAGATACGCAGTATTTT
D gene: TRBD1; V gene: TRBV20-1; clone size: NA; J gene: TRBJ1-1; CDR3 protein: CSARTGGVGGTEAFF; CDR3 DNA: TGCAGTGCTAGAACAGGGGGAGTGGGGGGCACTGAAGCTTTCTTT
D gene: TRBD2; V gene: TRBV6-1; clone size: few; J gene: TRBJ2-1; CDR3 protein: CASSESGLAGFNEQFF; CDR3 DNA: TGTGCCAGCAGCGAATCTGGACTAGCGGGTTTCAATGAGCAGTTCTTC
D gene: NA; V gene: TRBV10-3; clone size: many; J gene: TRBJ1-2; CDR3 protein: CAISGSGFGYTF; CDR3 DNA: TGTGCCATCAGTGGATCGGGATTTGGCTACACCTTC
D gene: TRBD1; V gene: TRBV7-3; clone size: NA; J gene: TRBJ2-5; CDR3 protein: CASSFTGGSGTQYF; CDR3 DNA: TGTGCCAGCAGCTTCACAGGGGGCAGTGGGACCCAGTACTTC
D gene: NA; V gene: TRBV11-2; clone size: NA; J gene: TRBJ1-1; CDR3 protein: CASSLVAGRNTEAFF; CDR3 DNA: TGTGCCAGCAGCTTAGTGGCAGGGCGGAACACTGAAGCTTTCTTT
D gene: NA; V gene: TRBV2; clone size: NA; J gene: TRBJ1-1; CDR3 protein: CASSTGLDTEAFF; CDR3 DNA: TGTGCCAGCAGTACAGGGCTGGACACTGAAGCTTTCTTT
D gene: NA; V gene: TRBV7-9; clone size: few; J gene: TRBJ2-7; CDR3 protein: CASSLSSSYEQYF; CDR3 DNA: TGTGCCAGCAGCTTGTCCAGCTCCTACGAGCAGTACTTC